This T cell receptor (beta chain) derives from a study of blood T cell repertoires in COVID-19. In germline, CDR1 is SGHKS, CDR2 YYEKEE (reference sequence). Trimming took off 0 bases at V and 3 bases at J, with 7 bases between the two ends. This CDR3 has 13 residues. Measured with immunoSEQ multiplex PCR; TCRdb has only the in-frame clones, and not every one. The repertoire has approximately 220,000 clones, 84% of them found once; the top ten carry about 6.6%. The chain is built from TRBV5-5 and TRBJ2-7, with a tentative D call TRBD2 (5 bases). The clonotype was recovered from a woman aged 35 to 49 who had recovered from COVID-19. The sequencing input was PBMCs or T cells enriched from blood (not recorded which). Here the CDR3 DNA reads TGTGCCAGCAGCTTGGCCCGGGGCTACGAGCAGTACTTC. Its translation is CASSLARGYEQYF.